This TCR beta chain stems from a study of post-analysis software for immune sequencing data. Study-wide findings and caveats: Patients used about 5 TRBV segments, including TRBV5-6, TRBV5-1 and TRBV20-1, more often than controls.

Between the trimmed V and J ends, which lost 5 bases and 0 bases, there was a span of 14 bases. There are 15 residues in the CDR3. Germline V gene sequence: CDR1 DFQATT, CDR2 SNEGSKA (reference sequence). Tagging with unique molecular identifiers was a feature of the TCR beta cDNA libraries. TCRdb re-called the PCR reads through MiXCR, storing one row per CDR3 protein. The top ten hold around 5.9% of the sample, which has more than 500,000 distinct CDR3 sequences, roughly 34% seen once. The table lists this clonotype with many counts. Its antigen is not known. The sequence was obtained from a girl aged 2-17 years with multiple sclerosis. Sequencing input: blood. The chain joins TRBV20-1 to TRBJ2-4; a possible D gene is TRBD1 (6 bases). In DNA, the CDR3 is TGCAGTGCTTCCTCAGGGGTTCTAGCCAAAAACATTCAGTACTTC. Protein: CSASSGVLAKNIQYF.